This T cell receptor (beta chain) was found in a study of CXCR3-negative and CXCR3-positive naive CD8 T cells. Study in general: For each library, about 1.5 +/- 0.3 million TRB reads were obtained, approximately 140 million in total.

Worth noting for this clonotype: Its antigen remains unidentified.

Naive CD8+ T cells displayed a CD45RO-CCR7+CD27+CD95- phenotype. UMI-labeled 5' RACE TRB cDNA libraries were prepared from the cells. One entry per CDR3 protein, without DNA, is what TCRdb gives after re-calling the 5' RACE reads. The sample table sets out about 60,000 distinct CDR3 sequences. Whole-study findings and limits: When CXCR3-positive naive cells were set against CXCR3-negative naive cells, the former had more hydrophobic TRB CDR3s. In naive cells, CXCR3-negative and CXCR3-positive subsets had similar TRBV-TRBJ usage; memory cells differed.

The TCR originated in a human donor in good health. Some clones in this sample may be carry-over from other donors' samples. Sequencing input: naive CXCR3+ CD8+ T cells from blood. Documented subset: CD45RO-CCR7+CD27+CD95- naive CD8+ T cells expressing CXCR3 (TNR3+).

The CDR3 sequence: CASSLLGGIEAFF. The V call is TRBV12-3 or TRBV12-4, the J call TRBJ1-1. The CDR3 consists of 13 residues.